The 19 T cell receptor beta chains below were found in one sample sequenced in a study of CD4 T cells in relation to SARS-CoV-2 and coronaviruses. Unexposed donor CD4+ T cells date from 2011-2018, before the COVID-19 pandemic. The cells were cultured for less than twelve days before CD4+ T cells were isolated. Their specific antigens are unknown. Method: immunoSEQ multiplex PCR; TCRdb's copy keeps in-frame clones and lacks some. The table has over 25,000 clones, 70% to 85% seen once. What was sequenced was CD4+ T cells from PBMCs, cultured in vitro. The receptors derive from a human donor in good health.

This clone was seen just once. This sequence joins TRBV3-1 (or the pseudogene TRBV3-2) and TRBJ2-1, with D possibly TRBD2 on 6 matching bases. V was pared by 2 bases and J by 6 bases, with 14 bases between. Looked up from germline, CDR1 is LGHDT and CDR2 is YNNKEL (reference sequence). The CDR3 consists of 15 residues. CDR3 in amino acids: CASSQLGLLSNEQFF. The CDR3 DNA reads TGTGCCAGCAGCCAATTGGGACTTTTGTCCAATGAGCAGTTCTTC.

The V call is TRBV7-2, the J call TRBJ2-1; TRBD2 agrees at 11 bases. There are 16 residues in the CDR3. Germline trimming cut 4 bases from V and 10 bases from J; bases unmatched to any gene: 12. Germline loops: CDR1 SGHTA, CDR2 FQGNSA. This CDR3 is CASSSEGLAGGREQFF. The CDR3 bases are TGTGCCAGCAGCTCCGAGGGGCTAGCGGGAGGACGGGAGCAGTTCTTC.

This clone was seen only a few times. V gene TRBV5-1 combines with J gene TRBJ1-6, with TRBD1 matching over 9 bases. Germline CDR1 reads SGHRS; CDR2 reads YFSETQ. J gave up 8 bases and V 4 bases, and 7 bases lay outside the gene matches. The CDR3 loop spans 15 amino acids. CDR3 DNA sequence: TGCGCCAGCAGCGGAACGGGACAGGGTTATTCACCCCTCCACTTT. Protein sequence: CASSGTGQGYSPLHF.

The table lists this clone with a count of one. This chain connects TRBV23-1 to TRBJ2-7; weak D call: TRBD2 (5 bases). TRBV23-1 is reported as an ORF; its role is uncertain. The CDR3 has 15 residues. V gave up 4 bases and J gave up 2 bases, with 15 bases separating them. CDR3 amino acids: CASSLAREQPYEQYF. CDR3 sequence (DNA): TGCGCCAGCAGTCTCGCCCGGGAACAACCCTACGAGCAGTACTTC.

The CDR3 reads CASSQARQGTYEQYF. The CDR3 nucleotides are TGTGCCAGCAGCCAGGCTCGACAGGGGACCTACGAGCAGTACTTC. The genes are TRBV4-2 and TRBJ2-7, with 8 nucleotides matching TRBD1. Looked up from germline, CDR1 is LGHNA and CDR2 is YNFKEQ. The junction had 6 bases not matched to a gene; V was cut back by 3 bases and J by 2 bases. CDR3 length: 15 residues.

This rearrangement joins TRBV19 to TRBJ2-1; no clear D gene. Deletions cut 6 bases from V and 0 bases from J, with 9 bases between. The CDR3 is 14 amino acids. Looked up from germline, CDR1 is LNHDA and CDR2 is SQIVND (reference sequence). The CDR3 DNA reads TGTGCCAGTAGCCCCATGAGCTCCTACAATGAGCAGTTCTTC. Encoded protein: CASSPMSSYNEQFF.

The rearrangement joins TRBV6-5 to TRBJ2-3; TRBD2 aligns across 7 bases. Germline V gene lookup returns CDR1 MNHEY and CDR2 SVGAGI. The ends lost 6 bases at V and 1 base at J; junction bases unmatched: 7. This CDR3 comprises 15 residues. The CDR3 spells CASSGGSGGTDTQYF. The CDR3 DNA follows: TGTGCCAGCAGCGGGGGGAGCGGGGGCACAGATACGCAGTATTTT.

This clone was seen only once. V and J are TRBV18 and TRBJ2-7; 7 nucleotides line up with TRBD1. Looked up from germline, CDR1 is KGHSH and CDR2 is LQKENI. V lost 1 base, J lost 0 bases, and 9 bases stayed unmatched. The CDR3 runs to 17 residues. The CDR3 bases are TGTGCCAGCTCACCACGGCTGGACAGGAAAAGCTCCTACGAGCAGTACTTC. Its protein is CASSPRLDRKSSYEQYF.

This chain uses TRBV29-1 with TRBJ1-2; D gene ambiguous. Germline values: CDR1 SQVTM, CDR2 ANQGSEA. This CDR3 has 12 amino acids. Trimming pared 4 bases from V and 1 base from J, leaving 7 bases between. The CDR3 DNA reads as TGCAGCGTTGTTCTTAGTAACTATGGCTACACCTTC. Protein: CSVVLSNYGYTF.

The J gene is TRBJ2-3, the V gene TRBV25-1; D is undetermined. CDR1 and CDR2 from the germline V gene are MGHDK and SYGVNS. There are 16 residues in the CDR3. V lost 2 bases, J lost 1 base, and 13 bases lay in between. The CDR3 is CASSETRPSRTDTQYF. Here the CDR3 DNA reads TGTGCCAGCAGTGAAACGCGCCCGTCTCGCACAGATACGCAGTATTTT.

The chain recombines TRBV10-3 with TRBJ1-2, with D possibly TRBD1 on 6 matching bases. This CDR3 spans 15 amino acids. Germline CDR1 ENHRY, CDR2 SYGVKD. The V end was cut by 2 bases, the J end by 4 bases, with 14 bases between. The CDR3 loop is CAISENGRGVYGYTF. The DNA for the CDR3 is TGTGCCATCAGTGAGAATGGCAGGGGAGTCTATGGCTACACCTTC.

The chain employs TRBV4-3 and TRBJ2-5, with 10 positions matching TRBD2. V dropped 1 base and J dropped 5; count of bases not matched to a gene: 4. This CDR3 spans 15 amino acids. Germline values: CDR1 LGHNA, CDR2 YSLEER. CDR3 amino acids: CASSQAAGGRETQYF. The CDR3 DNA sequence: TGCGCCAGCAGCCAAGCAGCGGGGGGGCGTGAGACCCAGTACTTC.

CDR3 amino acids: CASSSQGQGAGETQYF. CDR3 DNA: TGCGCCAGCAGCAGCCAGGGACAGGGCGCGGGAGAGACCCAGTACTTC. The V call is TRBV5-1, the J call TRBJ2-5; TRBD1 matches at 9 bases. The V and J ends lost 4 bases and 4 bases, in that order; junction bases with no gene match: 11. Germline CDR1 SGHRS, CDR2 YFSETQ. This CDR3 has 16 residues.

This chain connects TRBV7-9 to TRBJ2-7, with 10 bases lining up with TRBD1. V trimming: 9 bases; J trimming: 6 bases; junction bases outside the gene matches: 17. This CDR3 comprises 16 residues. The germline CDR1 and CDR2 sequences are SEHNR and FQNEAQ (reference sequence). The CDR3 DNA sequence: TGTGCCAGTAACCGGGACAGGGGACTCCAGTCCACCGAGCAGTACTTC. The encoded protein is CASNRDRGLQSTEQYF. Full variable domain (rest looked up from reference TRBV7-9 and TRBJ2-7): DTGVSQNPRHKITKRGQNVTFRCDPISEHNRLYWYRQTLGQGPEFLTYFQNEAQLEKSRLLSDRFSAERPKGSFSTLEIQRTEQGDSAMYLCASNRDRGLQSTEQYFGPGTRLTVT.

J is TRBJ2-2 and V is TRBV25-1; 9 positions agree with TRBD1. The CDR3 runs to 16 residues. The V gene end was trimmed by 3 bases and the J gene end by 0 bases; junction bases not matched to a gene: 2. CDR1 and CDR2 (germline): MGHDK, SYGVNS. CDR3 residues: CASSDTGGANTGELFF. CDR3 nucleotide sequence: TGTGCCAGCAGTGACACAGGGGGCGCGAACACCGGGGAGCTGTTTTTT.

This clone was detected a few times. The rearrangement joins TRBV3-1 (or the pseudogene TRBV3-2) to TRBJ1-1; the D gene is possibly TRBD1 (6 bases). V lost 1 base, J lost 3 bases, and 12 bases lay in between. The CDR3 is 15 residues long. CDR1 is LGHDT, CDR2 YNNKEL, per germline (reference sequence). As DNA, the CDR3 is TGTGCCAGCAGCCAAGGGGGAGGGGGGCACACTGAAGCTTTCTTT. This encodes CASSQGGGGHTEAFF.

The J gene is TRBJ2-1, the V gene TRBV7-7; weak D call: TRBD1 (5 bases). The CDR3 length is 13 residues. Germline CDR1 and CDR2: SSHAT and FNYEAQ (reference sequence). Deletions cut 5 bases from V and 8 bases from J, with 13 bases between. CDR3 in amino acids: CASSPGGAYEQFF. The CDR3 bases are TGTGCCAGCAGCCCCGGTGGGGCTTATGAGCAGTTCTTC.

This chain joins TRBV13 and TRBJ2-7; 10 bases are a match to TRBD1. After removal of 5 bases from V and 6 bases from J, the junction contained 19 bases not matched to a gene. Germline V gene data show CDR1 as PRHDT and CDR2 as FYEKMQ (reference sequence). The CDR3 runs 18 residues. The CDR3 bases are TGTGCCAGCAGCACAAATTTATACTTGGACAGGGGGGAGTTCGAGCAGTACTTC. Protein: CASSTNLYLDRGEFEQYF.

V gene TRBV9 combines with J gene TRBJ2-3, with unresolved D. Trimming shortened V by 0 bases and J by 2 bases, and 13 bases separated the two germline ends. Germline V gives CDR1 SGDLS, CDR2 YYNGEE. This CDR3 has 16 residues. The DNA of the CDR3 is TGTGCCAGCAGCGTAGCGTCAACCTACCCCACAGATACGCAGTATTTT. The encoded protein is CASSVASTYPTDTQYF.